What follows is one T cell receptor beta chain and its context. Its specificity is unknown. This sample is part of a study of cytomegalovirus exposure and HLA in healthy donors. Across the study: Membership in the Caucasian-associated ancestry cluster was found for about four fifths of fewer than 450 genotyped donors.

Whole-study results and caveats: A missense DCLRE1C variant was associated with V- and J-gene trimming of TCR beta chains in a later analysis, and an independent cohort replicated the association. Later findings reportedly placed an Asian-associated ancestry cluster below the roughly 700-donor mean for N-insertions. Earlier analysis looked at TCR beta V segments, and most were productive about 87% or about 30% of the time.

Vbeta (60) and Jbeta (13) primers were used in the PCR. The repertoire was sequenced with immunoSEQ multiplex PCR; TCRdb's copy has only in-frame clones and lacks some. The sample lists approximately 120,000 clones; 65% to 80% were seen once. In germline, CDR1 is SGDLS, CDR2 YYNGEE. Trimming shortened V by 0 bases and J by 3 bases, and 13 bases separated the two germline ends. The CDR3 sequence is 15 residues long. The V and J genes are TRBV9 and TRBJ2-7, with D possibly TRBD2 on 6 matching bases. The sequence came from a female donor in good health and CMV-seronegative. The sample consisted of PBMCs. CDR3 DNA sequence: TGTGCCAGCAGCGTAGACGGGACGGGAGTCTACGAGCAGTACTTC. Its translation: CASSVDGTGVYEQYF.